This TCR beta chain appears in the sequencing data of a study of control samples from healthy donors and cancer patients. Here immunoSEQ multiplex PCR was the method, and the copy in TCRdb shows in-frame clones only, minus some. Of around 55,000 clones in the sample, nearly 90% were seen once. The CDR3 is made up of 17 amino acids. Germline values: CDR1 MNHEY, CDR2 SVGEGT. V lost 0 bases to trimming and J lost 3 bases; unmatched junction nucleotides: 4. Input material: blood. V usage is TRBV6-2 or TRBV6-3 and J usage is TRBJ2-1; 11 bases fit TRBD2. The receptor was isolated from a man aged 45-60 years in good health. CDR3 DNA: TGTGCCAGCAGTTACTCGGGGACTAGCGGAATCTACAATGAGCAGTTCTTC. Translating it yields CASSYSGTSGIYNEQFF.